This passage covers 21 T cell receptor beta chains from one sample sequenced in a study of cytomegalovirus exposure and HLA in healthy donors. Primers included in the PCR were 60 Vbeta and 13 Jbeta primers. The repertoire was sequenced with immunoSEQ multiplex PCR; TCRdb's copy has only in-frame clones and lacks some. The repertoire holds fewer than 110,000 clones, with roughly three quarters as singletons. The sample was PBMCs. The receptors originated from a man aged 40-49 years in good health and CMV-seronegative.

This clone was seen a single time. The J gene is TRBJ2-5, the V gene TRBV7-3; 8 nucleotides agree with TRBD2. Trimming took 5 bases from V and 5 from J; bases not matched to a gene: 7. CDR3 size: 14 residues. Germline V CDR1 and CDR2: SGHTA, FQGTGA. CDR3: CASSAGGALETQYF. The CDR3 DNA reads TGTGCCAGCAGCGCCGGGGGGGCCTTGGAGACCCAGTACTTC.

The chain couples TRBV6-4 to TRBJ1-2; 8 bases are shared with TRBD1. This CDR3 has 13 amino acids. V was clipped by 7 bases and J by 1 base; unmatched bases: 2. The germline gives CDR1 MRHNA, CDR2 SNTAGT. CDR3 sequence: CASIGQGNYGYTF. The CDR3 nucleotides are TGTGCCAGCATAGGACAGGGTAACTATGGCTACACCTTC.

This clone showed up just a few times. The chain uses TRBV2 and TRBJ1-1; D is ambiguous. This CDR3 is 12 amino acids long. V was pared by 7 bases and J by 2 bases, with 8 bases between. In germline, CDR1 is SNHLY, CDR2 FYNNEI. The chain's CDR3 is CASIGDNTEAFF. In nucleotides, the CDR3 is TGTGCCAGCATCGGGGATAACACTGAAGCTTTCTTT.

This chain links TRBV7-8 with TRBJ1-4; possible D gene TRBD1, 5 bases. With 5 bases removed from V and 8 bases from J, the gap between germline ends came to 18 bases. The V gene's germline CDR1 is SGHVS and CDR2 FQNEAQ. The CDR3 consists of 15 residues. CDR3: CASSPFGGVREKLFF. DNA of the CDR3: TGTGCCAGCAGCCCTTTCGGGGGGGTTCGCGAAAAACTGTTTTTT.

This chain joins TRBV2 and TRBJ1-2; the D gene is possibly TRBD1 (5 bases). Germline CDR1 and CDR2: SNHLY and FYNNEI. V was pared by 3 bases and J by 2 bases, with 13 bases between. This CDR3 comprises 15 residues. The DNA of the CDR3 is TGTGCCAGCAGTGATGTCTCCAGGACAAACTATGGCTACACCTTC. Protein: CASSDVSRTNYGYTF.

The chain recombines TRBV7-2 with TRBJ2-1; D possibly corresponds to TRBD1 (6 bases). The V gene's germline CDR1 is SGHTA and CDR2 FQGNSA. The CDR3 covers 16 residues. V lost 4 bases to trimming and J lost 4 bases, with 17 bases between them. DNA for the CDR3: TGTGCCAGCAGCTCCATTGGGGGACACAAGTACAATGAGCAGTTCTTC. Translated, it gives CASSSIGGHKYNEQFF. Looking up the rest from reference TRBV7-2 and TRBJ2-1 gives the full variable domain: GAGVSQSPSNKVTEKGKDVELRCDPISGHTALYWYRQSLGQGLEFLIYFQGNSAPDKSGLPSDRFSAERTGGSVSTLTIQRTQQEDSAVYLCASSSIGGHKYNEQFFGPGTRLTVL.

This rearrangement joins TRBV7-6 to TRBJ2-2, with TRBD2 as a possible D gene (6 bases). The CDR3 spans 14 residues. Per the germline V gene, CDR1 is SGHVS and CDR2 is FNYEAQ. Deletions cut 6 bases from V and 4 bases from J, with 12 bases between. The CDR3 DNA follows: TGTGCCAGCAGTTTTGGGGGGAGCACCGGGGAGCTGTTTTTT. It translates to CASSFGGSTGELFF.

The rearrangement links TRBV6-1 to TRBJ1-3; D remains unclear. V lost 2 bases to trimming and J lost 2 bases, with 10 bases between them. This CDR3 contains 15 residues. Germline V lookup: CDR1 MNHNS, CDR2 SASEGT. The CDR3 sequence is CASSEYAGTGNTIYF. Written as DNA, the CDR3 is TGTGCCAGCAGTGAATACGCAGGTACTGGAAACACCATATATTTT.

Here the CDR3 reads CASSFGTQGSNQPQHF. The CDR3 region has the DNA TGTGCCAGTAGCTTTGGGACACAGGGTAGCAATCAGCCCCAGCATTTT. The J gene is TRBJ1-5, the V gene TRBV19; D is possibly TRBD1 (6 bases). V lost 6 bases and J 0 bases, leaving 15 bases between the germline ends. CDR1 is LNHDA and CDR2 is SQIVND in the germline V gene (reference sequence). The length of the CDR3 is 16 residues. Filled out from reference TRBV19 and TRBJ1-5, the complete variable domain reads DGGITQSPKYLFRKEGQNVTLSCEQNLNHDAMYWYRQDPGQGLRLIYYSQIVNDFQKGDIAEGYSVSREKKESFPLTVTSAQKNPTAFYLCASSFGTQGSNQPQHFGDGTRLSIL.

In its sample, this clone was seen a few times. The rearrangement joins TRBV19 to TRBJ1-4; D is possibly TRBD1 (5 bases). The V end was cut by 6 bases, the J end by 8 bases, with 13 bases between. CDR3 size: 13 residues. Germline V gene lookup returns CDR1 LNHDA and CDR2 SQIVND (reference sequence). CDR3 amino acids: CASSMIGGEKLFF. The DNA for the CDR3 is TGTGCCAGTAGCATGATCGGGGGAGAAAAACTGTTTTTT.

V is TRBV28 and J is TRBJ2-7; TRBD1 matches at 9 bases. The V gene end was trimmed by 6 bases and the J gene end by 6 bases; junction bases not matched to a gene: 6. The germline V gene has CDR1 MDHEN and CDR2 SYDVKM. The CDR3 length is 13 residues. CDR3 DNA: TGTGCCAGCAGCCTGGGACAGGGCGGCGAGCAGTACGTC. Amino acids: CASSLGQGGEQYV.

V gene TRBV6-1 combines with J gene TRBJ1-2, with 9 nucleotides matching TRBD1. This CDR3 comprises 14 residues. With 8 bases clipped from V and 2 bases from J, the junction kept 6 bases outside the gene matches. Germline lookup yields CDR1 MNHNS and CDR2 SASEGT. As DNA, the CDR3 is TGTGCCAGCTGGCCCGGGACAGGGAACTATGGCTACACCTTC. Encoded protein: CASWPGTGNYGYTF.

This clone was observed once. The rearrangement uses TRBV28 and TRBJ2-7; TRBD2 aligns across 13 bases. The CDR3 covers 14 residues. CDR1 is MDHEN, CDR2 SYDVKM, per germline. This chain's CDR3 is CASRARTSGGPQNV. The CDR3 nucleotides are TGTGCCAGCAGAGCAAGGACTAGCGGGGGACCACAAAACGTC.

A remark on this clone: The sample holds other DNA sequences that translate to the same CDR3. The CDR3 DNA sequence: TGTGCCAGCAGCTCGGCCGGGACATCCAGCTACAATGAGCAGTTCTTC. Its translation: CASSSAGTSSYNEQFF. This sequence joins TRBV7-2 and TRBJ2-1; possibly TRBD1 for D (6 bases). The CDR3 loop spans 16 amino acids. Germline V lookup: CDR1 SGHTA, CDR2 FQGNSA. V was cut by 4 bases and J by 3 bases, with 16 bases left in between. Looking up the rest from reference TRBV7-2 and TRBJ2-1 gives the full variable domain: GAGVSQSPSNKVTEKGKDVELRCDPISGHTALYWYRQSLGQGLEFLIYFQGNSAPDKSGLPSDRFSAERTGGSVSTLTIQRTQQEDSAVYLCASSSAGTSSYNEQFFGPGTRLTVL.

The genes are TRBV6-5 and TRBJ2-1; weak D call: TRBD2 (5 bases). Germline V gene lookup returns CDR1 MNHEY and CDR2 SVGAGI. CDR3 length: 15 residues. Between the trimmed V and J ends, which lost 6 bases and 2 bases, there was a span of 14 bases. CDR3 in DNA: TGTGCCAGCAGCCCTGACTACCGAACCTACAATGAGCAGTTCTTC. Its translation: CASSPDYRTYNEQFF.

The chain is built from TRBV2 and TRBJ1-2; 7 bases agree with TRBD1. The CDR3 has 14 amino acids. The V and J ends lost 6 bases and 0 bases, in that order; junction bases with no gene match: 4. Per germline, CDR1 SNHLY and CDR2 FYNNEI. In DNA form, the CDR3 reads TGTGCCAGCAGGGACAGGAGTACTAACTATGGCTACACCTTC. This encodes CASRDRSTNYGYTF.

The chain combines TRBV2 with TRBJ1-1; D remains ambiguous. The germline V and J ends were trimmed by 7 bases and 2 bases, with 14 bases remaining between them. From germline, CDR1 is SNHLY and CDR2 FYNNEI. This CDR3 is built from 14 residues. The CDR3 DNA follows: TGTGCCAGCACCCTGGTTGGGAGAAACACTGAAGCTTTCTTT. Protein product: CASTLVGRNTEAFF.

The chain has TRBV7-8 and TRBJ1-5; TRBD1 agrees at 9 bases. The CDR3 length is 15 residues. Germline CDR1 reads SGHVS; CDR2 reads FQNEAQ. V was pared by 2 bases and J by 5 bases, with 4 bases of the junction left unmatched. The CDR3 coding sequence is TGTGCCAGCAGCTTACAACAGGGGGCGGATCAGCCCCAGCATTTT. It translates to CASSLQQGADQPQHF.

The chain recombines TRBV15 with TRBJ1-5; 8 nucleotides agree with TRBD1. Trimming cost V 4 bases and J 1 base; bases outside gene matches: 6. This CDR3 is 16 amino acids long. In germline, CDR1 is LNHNV, CDR2 YYDKDF (reference sequence). The CDR3 protein is CATSIIWTGSNQPQHF. For the CDR3, the DNA is TGTGCCACCAGCATTATCTGGACAGGGAGCAATCAGCCCCAGCATTTT.

V and J are TRBV7-6 and TRBJ2-1; 11 bases align to TRBD2. Germline CDR1 reads SGHVS; CDR2 reads FNYEAQ. This CDR3 is 18 amino acids long. V trimming: 2 bases; J trimming: 4 bases; junction bases outside the gene matches: 10. In DNA, the CDR3 is TGTGCCAGCAGCTTAAGGCTAGCGGGGGGTCACGTTTACAATGAGCAGTTCTTC. Protein: CASSLRLAGGHVYNEQFF.

This clone has only a few counts. The chain is built from TRBV7-2 and TRBJ2-2; D not resolved. V shed 2 bases and J shed 0 bases, with 13 bases lying between them. The CDR3 has 17 residues. Germline lookup yields CDR1 SGHTA and CDR2 FQGNSA. CDR3 sequence: CASSLFSRQPNTGELFF. CDR3 nucleotide sequence: TGTGCCAGCAGCTTATTCTCTAGGCAGCCGAACACCGGGGAGCTGTTTTTT.